The sequence of this T cell receptor beta chain was determined in a study of diagnostic markers for celiac disease (dated by TCRdb to the early 2020s). No count is recorded, but by frequency this clonotype is large (0.1 to 1%). No antigen is known for it. Sequencing instrument: Illumina MiSeq. TCRdb reprocessed the reads and lists each CDR3 protein sequence as a single entry, with no DNA. The sample table records several thousand distinct CDR3 sequences. 6.3% of the sample rests with the top ten. The CDR3 sequence holds 15 residues, the cysteine and phenylalanine included. DNA was not recorded. The germline V gene provides CDR1 SGHTA and CDR2 FQGNSA.

The TCR sequence derives from a human donor. This table probably holds off-target reads from a library built for another chain. Material for sequencing was either unsorted cells or a sorted T cell fraction (not recorded which). This receptor chain uses TRBV7-2 and TRBJ2-1; the TCRdb D gene call, TRBD2, has no DNA to confirm it. The CDR3 in this case is CASSQTSGSSDEQFF.